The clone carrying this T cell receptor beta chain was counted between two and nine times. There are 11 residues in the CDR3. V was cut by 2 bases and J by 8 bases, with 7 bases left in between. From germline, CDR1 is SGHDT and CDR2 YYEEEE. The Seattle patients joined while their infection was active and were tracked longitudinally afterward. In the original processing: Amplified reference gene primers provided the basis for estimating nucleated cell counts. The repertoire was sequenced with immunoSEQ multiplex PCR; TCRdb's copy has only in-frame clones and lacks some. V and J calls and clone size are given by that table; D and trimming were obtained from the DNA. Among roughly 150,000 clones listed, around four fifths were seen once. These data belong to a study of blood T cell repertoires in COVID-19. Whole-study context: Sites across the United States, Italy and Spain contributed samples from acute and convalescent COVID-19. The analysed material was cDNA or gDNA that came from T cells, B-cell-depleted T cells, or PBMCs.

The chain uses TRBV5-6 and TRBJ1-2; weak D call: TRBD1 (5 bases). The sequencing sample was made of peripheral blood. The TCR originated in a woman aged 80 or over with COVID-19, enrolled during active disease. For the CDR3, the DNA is TGTGCCAGCAGCTTCGGGGGAGGCTACACCTTC. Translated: CASSFGGGYTF.